The present entry profiles one T cell receptor beta chain with its context. V lost 1 base to trimming and J lost 7 bases, with 18 bases between them. The CDR3 is 15 amino acids. Germline V gives CDR1 SGHRS, CDR2 YFSETQ. Assay: immunoSEQ multiplex PCR; the TCRdb copy retains only in-frame clones and omits some. Found here are roughly 100,000 clones, about four fifths of them singletons; the top ten hold around 15%. This entry belongs to a study of T cell responses to AZD1222 COVID-19 vaccine. The sequenced sample was peripheral blood, obtained on day 0 of AZD1222 vaccination. This sequence originates from an adult in good health. V usage is TRBV5-1 and J usage is TRBJ2-7; D perhaps matches TRBD1 (6 bases). The CDR3 is CASSLSREPQGEQYF. DNA of the CDR3: TGCGCCAGCAGCTTGTCCCGGGAACCGCAGGGGGAGCAGTACTTC. Variable domain in full (rest from reference TRBV5-1 and TRBJ2-7): KAGVTQTPRYLIKTRGQQVTLSCSPISGHRSVSWYQQTPGQGLQFLFEYFSETQRNKGNFPGRFSGRQFSNSRSEMNVSTLELGDSALYLCASSLSREPQGEQYFGPGTRLTVT.